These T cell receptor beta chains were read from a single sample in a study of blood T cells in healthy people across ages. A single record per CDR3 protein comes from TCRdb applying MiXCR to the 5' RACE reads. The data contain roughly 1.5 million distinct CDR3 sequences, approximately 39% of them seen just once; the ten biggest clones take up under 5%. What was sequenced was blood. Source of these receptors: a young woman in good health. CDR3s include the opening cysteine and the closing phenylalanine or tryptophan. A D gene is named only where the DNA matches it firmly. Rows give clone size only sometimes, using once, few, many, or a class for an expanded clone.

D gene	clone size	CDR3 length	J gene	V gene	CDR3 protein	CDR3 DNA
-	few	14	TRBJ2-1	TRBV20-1	CSARERGEGNEQFF	TGCAGTGCTAGAGAACGGGGAGAGGGGAATGAGCAGTTCTTC
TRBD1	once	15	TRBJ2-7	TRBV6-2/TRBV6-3	CASSSVETGENEQYF	TGTGCCAGCAGCTCCGTTGAGACAGGGGAAAACGAGCAGTACTTC
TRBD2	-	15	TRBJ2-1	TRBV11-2	CASSSGLGDPPEQFF	TGTGCCAGCAGCTCGGGACTAGGGGACCCCCCTGAGCAGTTCTTC
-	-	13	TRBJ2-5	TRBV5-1	CASSLSRGNEQYF	TGCGCCAGCAGCTTGTCTAGGGGCAATGAGCAGTACTTC
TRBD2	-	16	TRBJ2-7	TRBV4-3	CASSPADSGGLYEQYF	TGCGCCAGCAGCCCCGCAGACAGCGGGGGACTGTACGAGCAGTACTTC
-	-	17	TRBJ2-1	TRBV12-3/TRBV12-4	CASSLAGWVGDNNEQFF	TGTGCCAGCAGTTTAGCGGGTTGGGTTGGGGACAACAATGAGCAGTTCTTC
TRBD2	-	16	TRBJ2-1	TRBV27	CASTRGLADSYNEQFF	TGTGCCAGCACTCGTGGCCTAGCGGACTCCTACAATGAGCAGTTCTTC
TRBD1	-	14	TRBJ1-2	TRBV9	CASSAGTGSYGYTF	TGTGCCAGCAGCGCCGGGACAGGGTCCTATGGCTACACCTTC
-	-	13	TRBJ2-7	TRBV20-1	CSARNFAGYEQYF	TGCAGTGCTAGAAATTTTGCTGGGTACGAGCAGTACTTC
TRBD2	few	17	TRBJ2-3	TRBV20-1	CSARDLLLAGGSHTQYF	TGCAGTGCTAGAGATCTGCTGTTAGCGGGGGGTTCCCATACGCAGTATTTT
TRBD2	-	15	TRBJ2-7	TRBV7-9	CASSTGLAGINEQYF	TGTGCCAGCAGCACAGGACTAGCGGGAATAAATGAGCAGTACTTC
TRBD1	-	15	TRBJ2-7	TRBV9	CASSVSGTGIDEQYF	TGTGCCAGCAGCGTATCCGGGACAGGGATCGACGAGCAGTACTTC
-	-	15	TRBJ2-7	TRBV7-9	CTSSLARGISYEQYF	TGTACCAGCAGCTTAGCGAGGGGGATCTCCTACGAGCAGTACTTC
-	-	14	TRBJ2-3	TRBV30	CAWSGTPSTDTQYF	TGTGCCTGGAGTGGGACCCCTAGCACAGATACGCAGTATTTT
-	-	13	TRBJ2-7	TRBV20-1	CSARDRGIYEQYF	TGCAGTGCTAGAGATCGGGGAATCTACGAGCAGTACTTC
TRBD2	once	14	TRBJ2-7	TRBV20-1	CSARMLAESYEQYF	TGCAGTGCTAGAATGCTAGCGGAATCCTACGAGCAGTACTTC
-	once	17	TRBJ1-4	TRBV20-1	CSAQPGPRQDFNEKLFF	TGCAGTGCTCAACCGGGACCACGTCAAGACTTTAATGAAAAACTGTTTTTT
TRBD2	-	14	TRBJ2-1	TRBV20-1	CSARPGLGPNEQFF	TGCAGTGCTAGGCCGGGACTAGGCCCCAATGAGCAGTTCTTC
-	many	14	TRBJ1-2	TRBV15	CATSREEENYGYTF	TGTGCCACCAGCAGAGAGGAGGAAAACTATGGCTACACCTTC
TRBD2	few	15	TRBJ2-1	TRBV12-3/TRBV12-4	CASSFLAGVNNEQFF	TGTGCCAGCAGTTTCCTAGCGGGAGTGAACAATGAGCAGTTCTTC
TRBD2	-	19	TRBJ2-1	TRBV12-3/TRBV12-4	CASSLQLRGLAGMGREQFF	TGTGCCAGCAGTTTGCAATTAAGGGGATTAGCGGGAATGGGGCGTGAGCAGTTCTTC
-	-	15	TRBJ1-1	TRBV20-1	CSARGGTSLNTEAFF	TGCAGTGCTAGGGGGGGGACCAGCTTAAACACTGAAGCTTTCTTT
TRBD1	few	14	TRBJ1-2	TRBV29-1	CSGLGQGASYGYTF	TGCAGCGGATTAGGACAGGGGGCCTCCTATGGCTACACCTTC
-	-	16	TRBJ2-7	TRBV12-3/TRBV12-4	CATVSLRDISSYEQYF	TGTGCCACCGTTTCCCTCCGGGACATTAGCTCCTACGAGCAGTACTTC
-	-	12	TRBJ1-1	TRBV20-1	CSASGGDTEAFF	TGCAGTGCTAGCGGGGGGGACACTGAAGCTTTCTTT
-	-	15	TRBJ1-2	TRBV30	CAWKYQAGRHYGYTF	TGTGCCTGGAAGTATCAGGCCGGGCGTCACTATGGCTACACCTTC
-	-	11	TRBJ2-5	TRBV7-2	CASTQAETQYF	TGTGCCAGCACCCAGGCAGAGACCCAGTACTTC
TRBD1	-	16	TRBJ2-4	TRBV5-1	CASSFKTGGAPNIQYF	TGCGCCAGCAGCTTTAAGACAGGGGGCGCCCCGAACATTCAGTACTTC
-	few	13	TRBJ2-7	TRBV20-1	CSAQGDGSYEQYF	TGCAGTGCCCAGGGTGACGGCTCCTACGAGCAGTACTTC
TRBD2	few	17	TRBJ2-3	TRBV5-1	CASSLVLSGGNTDTQYF	TGCGCCAGCAGCTTGGTTCTTAGCGGGGGGAACACAGATACGCAGTATTTT
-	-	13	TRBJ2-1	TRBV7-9	CASSNKEWGEQFF	TGTGCCAGCAGTAATAAGGAGTGGGGGGAGCAGTTCTTC
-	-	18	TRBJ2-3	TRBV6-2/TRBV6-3	CAGRTLVAGPTSTDTQYF	TGTGCCGGCAGAACCCTAGTAGCCGGACCAACTAGCACAGATACGCAGTATTTT
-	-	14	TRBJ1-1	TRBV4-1	CASSDPAANTEAFF	TGCGCCAGCAGCGATCCGGCGGCGAACACTGAAGCTTTCTTT
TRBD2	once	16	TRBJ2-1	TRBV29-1	CSVEDHGTRLSGEQFF	TGCAGCGTTGAAGATCATGGGACTAGGCTGTCCGGTGAGCAGTTCTTC
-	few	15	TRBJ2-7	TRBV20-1	CSAVLQGRSSYEQYF	TGCAGTGCTGTCTTACAGGGTCGGAGCTCCTACGAGCAGTACTTC
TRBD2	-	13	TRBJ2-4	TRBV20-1	CSASLAGGWEQYF	TGCAGTGCTAGCCTAGCGGGAGGTTGGGAGCAGTACTTC
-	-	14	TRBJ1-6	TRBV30	CAWSVTAGDSPLHF	TGTGCCTGGAGTGTTACGGCAGGGGATTCACCCCTCCACTTT
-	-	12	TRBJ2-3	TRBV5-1	CASQQNTDTQYF	TGCGCCAGCCAACAGAACACAGATACGCAGTATTTT
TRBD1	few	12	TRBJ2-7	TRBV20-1	CSADRGINEQYF	TGCAGTGCTGACAGGGGGATCAATGAGCAGTACTTC
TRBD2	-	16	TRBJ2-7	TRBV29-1	CSVEDWGGGSSYEQYF	TGCAGCGTTGAAGATTGGGGGGGAGGGAGCTCCTACGAGCAGTACTTC
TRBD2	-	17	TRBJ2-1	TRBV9	CASSVEGLAGGPDEQFF	TGTGCCAGCAGCGTAGAAGGGCTAGCGGGAGGGCCGGATGAGCAGTTCTTC
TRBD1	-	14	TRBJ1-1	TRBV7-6	CASSGRQGVTEAFF	TGTGCCAGCAGCGGCCGACAGGGTGTCACTGAAGCTTTCTTT
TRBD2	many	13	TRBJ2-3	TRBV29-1	CSALAGGPDTQYF	TGCAGCGCCCTAGCGGGGGGCCCAGATACGCAGTATTTT
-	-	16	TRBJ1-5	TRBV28	CASSGFRGSGNQPQHF	TGTGCCAGCAGCGGCTTTCGGGGGTCGGGCAATCAGCCCCAGCATTTT
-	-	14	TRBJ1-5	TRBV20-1	CSARTGTQDQPQHF	TGCAGTGCTAGGACTGGGACTCAGGACCAGCCCCAGCATTTT
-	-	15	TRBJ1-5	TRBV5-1	CASSLGPNSNQPQHF	TGCGCCAGCAGCTTGGGACCCAATAGCAATCAGCCCCAGCATTTT
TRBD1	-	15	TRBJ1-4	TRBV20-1	CSARGHGTGGEKLFF	TGCAGTGCTAGAGGACACGGGACAGGGGGTGAAAAACTGTTTTTT
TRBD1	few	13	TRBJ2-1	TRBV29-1	CSIWDRGLNEQFF	TGCAGCATATGGGACAGGGGGCTCAATGAGCAGTTCTTC
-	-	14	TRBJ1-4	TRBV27	CASSRAPQVGKLFF	TGTGCCAGCAGTCGCGCCCCCCAGGTCGGAAAACTGTTTTTT
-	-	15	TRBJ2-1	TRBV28	CASSPIRLGVDEQFF	TGTGCCAGCAGCCCTATCCGCCTGGGAGTAGATGAGCAGTTCTTC
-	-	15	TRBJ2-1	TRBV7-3	CASSPPGREYNEQFF	TGTGCCAGCAGCCCCCCGGGCAGAGAATACAATGAGCAGTTCTTC
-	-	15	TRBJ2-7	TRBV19	CASSIRNLGGYEQYF	TGTGCCAGTAGTATCAGAAACCTTGGAGGCTACGAGCAGTACTTC
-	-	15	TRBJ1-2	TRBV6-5	CASREQARGNYGYTF	TGTGCCAGCAGGGAACAGGCACGCGGAAACTATGGCTACACCTTC
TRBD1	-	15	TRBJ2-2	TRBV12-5	CASGSADRAFGELFF	TGTGCTAGTGGTTCTGCAGACAGGGCCTTCGGGGAGCTGTTTTTT
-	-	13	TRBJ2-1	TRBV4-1	CASSQLAPHEQFF	TGCGCCAGCAGCCAACTAGCGCCCCATGAGCAGTTCTTC